Listed below are T cell receptor beta chains from one sample, sequenced in a study of early T cells in non-severe SARS-CoV-2 infection. TCRdb fed the 5' RACE reads into MiXCR, producing one record per CDR3 protein. The sample gives over 75,000 distinct CDR3 sequences, 15% of which show up once; approximately 6% is in the top ten. The specimen was whole blood. Receptors originate from an adult who was a healthcare worker with PCR-confirmed SARS-CoV-2 infection or an uninfected control (not recorded which). Both conserved end residues are part of each CDR3. Fields, in order: D gene, clone size, J gene, V gene, CDR3 protein, CDR3 DNA. The D gene is left open where the match is weak. Rows give clone size only sometimes, using once, few, many, or a class for an expanded clone.

. | many | TRBJ1-6 | TRBV3-1 | CASSQEQVGSPLHF | TGTGCCAGCAGCCAAGAGCAGGTTGGCTCACCCCTCCACTTT
TRBD1 | . | TRBJ1-5 | TRBV10-2 | CASSVDRARQPQHF | TGCGCCAGCAGCGTAGACAGGGCGCGGCAGCCCCAGCATTTT
. | . | TRBJ2-3 | TRBV12-3/TRBV12-4 | CASSLLGLTSTDTQYF | TGTGCCAGCAGTCTCCTCGGACTCACTAGCACAGATACGCAGTATTTT
. | . | TRBJ2-7 | TRBV6-1 | CAGRTGSSYEQYF | TGTGCCGGCAGGACTGGAAGCTCCTACGAGCAGTACTTC
. | few | TRBJ2-1 | TRBV12-3/TRBV12-4 | CASGREQFF | TGTGCCAGCGGTCGAGAGCAGTTCTTC
TRBD2 | few | TRBJ2-7 | TRBV28 | CASSHTSGTYEQYF | TGTGCCAGCAGCCACACTAGCGGTACCTACGAGCAGTACTTC
TRBD1 | . | TRBJ1-5 | TRBV9 | CASSADRGRQPQHF | TGTGCCAGCAGCGCCGACAGGGGCAGGCAGCCCCAGCATTTT
. | many | TRBJ2-1 | TRBV7-9 | CASSRDNEQFF | TGTGCCAGCAGCCGGGACAATGAGCAGTTCTTC
. | . | TRBJ2-6 | TRBV9 | CASSPRLTLSTF | TGTGCCAGCAGCCCCCGCCTAACGCTTTCTACTTTC
TRBD2 | few | TRBJ2-3 | TRBV20-1 | CSAAIAGSVDTQYF | TGCAGTGCGGCGATAGCGGGGAGTGTAGATACGCAGTATTTT
TRBD2 | . | TRBJ2-1 | TRBV9 | CASSVASLAAGAYNEQFF | TGTGCCAGCAGCGTAGCCTCCCTAGCGGCAGGAGCCTACAATGAGCAGTTCTTC
. | few | TRBJ2-1 | TRBV7-2 | CASNYGGSYNEQFF | TGTGCCAGCAACTACGGGGGATCCTACAATGAGCAGTTCTTC
. | . | TRBJ2-7 | TRBV20-1 | CSAPARNTYEQYF | TGCAGTGCTCCAGCAAGAAATACCTACGAGCAGTACTTC
. | . | TRBJ2-7 | TRBV6-1 | CASSETDYYEQYF | TGTGCCAGCAGTGAAACGGACTACTACGAGCAGTACTTC